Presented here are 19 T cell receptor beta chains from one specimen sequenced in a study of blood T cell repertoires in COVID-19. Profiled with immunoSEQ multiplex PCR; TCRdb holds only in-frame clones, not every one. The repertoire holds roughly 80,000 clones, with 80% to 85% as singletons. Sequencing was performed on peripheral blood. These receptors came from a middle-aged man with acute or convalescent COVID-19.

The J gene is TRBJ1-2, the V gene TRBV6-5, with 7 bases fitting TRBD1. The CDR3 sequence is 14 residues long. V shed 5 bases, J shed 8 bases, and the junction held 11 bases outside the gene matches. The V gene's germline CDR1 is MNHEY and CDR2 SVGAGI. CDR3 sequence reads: CASSRDSTSIGYTF. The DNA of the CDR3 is TGTGCCAGCAGTAGGGACAGCACGAGCATAGGCTACACCTTC.

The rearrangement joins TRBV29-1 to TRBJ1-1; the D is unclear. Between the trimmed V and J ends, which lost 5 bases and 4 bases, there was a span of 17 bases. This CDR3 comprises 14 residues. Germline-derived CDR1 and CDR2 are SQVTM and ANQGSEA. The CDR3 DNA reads TGCAGCGTTCTGGCCAGAGGCTTTGGCACTGAAGCTTTCTTT. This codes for CSVLARGFGTEAFF.

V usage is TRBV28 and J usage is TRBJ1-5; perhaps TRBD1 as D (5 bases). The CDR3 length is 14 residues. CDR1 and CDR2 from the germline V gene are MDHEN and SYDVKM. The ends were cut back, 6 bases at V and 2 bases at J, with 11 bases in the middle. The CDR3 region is CASSPGGGNQPQHF. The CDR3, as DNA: TGTGCCAGCAGCCCCGGGGGTGGCAATCAGCCCCAGCATTTT.

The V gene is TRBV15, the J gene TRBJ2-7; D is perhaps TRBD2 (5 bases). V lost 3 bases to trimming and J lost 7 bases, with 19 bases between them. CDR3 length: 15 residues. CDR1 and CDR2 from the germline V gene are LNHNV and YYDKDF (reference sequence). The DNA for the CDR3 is TGTGCCACCAGCAGGACTTCACTAGGCAGGTGGGAGCAGTACTTC. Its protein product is CATSRTSLGRWEQYF.

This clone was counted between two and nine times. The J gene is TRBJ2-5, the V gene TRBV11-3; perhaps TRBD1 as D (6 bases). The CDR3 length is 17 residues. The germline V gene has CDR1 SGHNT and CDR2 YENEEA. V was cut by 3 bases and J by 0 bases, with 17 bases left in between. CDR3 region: CASSFFRGSTYQETQYF. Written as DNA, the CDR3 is TGTGCCAGCAGCTTTTTCAGGGGAAGCACGTACCAAGAGACCCAGTACTTC.

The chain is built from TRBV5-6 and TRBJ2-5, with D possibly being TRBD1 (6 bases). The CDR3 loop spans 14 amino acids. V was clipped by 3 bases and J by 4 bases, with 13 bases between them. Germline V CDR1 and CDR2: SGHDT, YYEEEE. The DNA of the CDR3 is TGTGCCAGCAGCTCAACAGGGAGTGGAGAGACCCAGTACTTC. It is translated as CASSSTGSGETQYF.

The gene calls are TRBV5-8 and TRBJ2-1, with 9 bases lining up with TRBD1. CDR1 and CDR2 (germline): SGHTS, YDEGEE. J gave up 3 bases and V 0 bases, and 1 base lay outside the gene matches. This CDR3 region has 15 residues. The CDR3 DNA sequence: TGTGCCAGCAGCTTGGCGGGACAGGGCTACAATGAGCAGTTCTTC. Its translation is CASSLAGQGYNEQFF.

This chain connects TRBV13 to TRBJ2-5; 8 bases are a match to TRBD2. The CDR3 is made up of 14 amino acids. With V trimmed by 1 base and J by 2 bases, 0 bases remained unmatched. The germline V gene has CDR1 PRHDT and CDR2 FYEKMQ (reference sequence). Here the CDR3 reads CASSLAGGQETQYF. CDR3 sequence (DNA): TGTGCCAGCAGCTTAGCGGGGGGGCAAGAGACCCAGTACTTC.

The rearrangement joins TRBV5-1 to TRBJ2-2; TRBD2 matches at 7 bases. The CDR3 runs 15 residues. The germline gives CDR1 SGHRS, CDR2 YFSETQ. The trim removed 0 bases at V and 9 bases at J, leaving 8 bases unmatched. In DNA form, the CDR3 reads TGCGCCAGCAGCTTGGCTATCGGGAGGTCCCGGGAGCTGTTTTTT. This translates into CASSLAIGRSRELFF.

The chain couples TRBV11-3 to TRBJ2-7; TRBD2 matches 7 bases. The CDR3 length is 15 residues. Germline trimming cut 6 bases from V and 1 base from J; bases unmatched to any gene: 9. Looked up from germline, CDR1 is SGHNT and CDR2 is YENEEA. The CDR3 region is CASRTRDYPSYEQYF. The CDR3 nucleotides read TGTGCCAGCAGGACCCGGGACTACCCTTCCTACGAGCAGTACTTC.

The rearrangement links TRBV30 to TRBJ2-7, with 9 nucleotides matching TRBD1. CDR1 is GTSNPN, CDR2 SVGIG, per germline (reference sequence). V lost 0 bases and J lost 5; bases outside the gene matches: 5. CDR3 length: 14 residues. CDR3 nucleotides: TGTGCCTGGAGTGTTACAGGGGGCCACGACGAGCAGTACTTC. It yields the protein CAWSVTGGHDEQYF.

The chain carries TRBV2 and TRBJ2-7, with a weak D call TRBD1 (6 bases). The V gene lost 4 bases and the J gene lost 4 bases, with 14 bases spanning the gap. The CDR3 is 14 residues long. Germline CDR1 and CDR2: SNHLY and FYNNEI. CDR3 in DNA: TGTGCCAGCAGTGGGCCGGGACAAATATACGAGCAGTACTTC. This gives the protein CASSGPGQIYEQYF.

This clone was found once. The CDR3 DNA sequence: TGTGCCATCAGGAAGACAGACCAAGAGACCCAGTACTTC. Translation: CAIRKTDQETQYF. The chain has TRBV10-3 and TRBJ2-5; a possible D gene is TRBD1 (5 bases). The CDR3 runs 13 residues. V lost 6 bases to trimming and J lost 0 bases, with 8 bases between them. The V gene's germline CDR1 is ENHRY and CDR2 SYGVKD.

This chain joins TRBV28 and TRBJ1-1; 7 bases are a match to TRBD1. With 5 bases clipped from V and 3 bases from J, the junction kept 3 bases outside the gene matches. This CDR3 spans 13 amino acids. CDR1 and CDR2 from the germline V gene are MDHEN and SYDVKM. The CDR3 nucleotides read TGTGCCAGCAGTCTCACAGGGGACACTGAAGCTTTCTTT. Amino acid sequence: CASSLTGDTEAFF.

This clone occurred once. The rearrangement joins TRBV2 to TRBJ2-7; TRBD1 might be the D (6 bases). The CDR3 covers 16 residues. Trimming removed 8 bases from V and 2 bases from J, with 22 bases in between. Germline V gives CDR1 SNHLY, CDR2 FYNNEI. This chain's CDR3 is CASRVTQGMGAYEQYF. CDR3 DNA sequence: TGTGCCAGCCGGGTTACCCAGGGGATGGGTGCCTACGAGCAGTACTTC. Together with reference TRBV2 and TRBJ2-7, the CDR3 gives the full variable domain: EPEVTQTPSHQVTQMGQEVILRCVPISNHLYFYWYRQILGQKVEFLVSFYNNEISEKSEIFDDQFSVERPDGSNFTLKIRSTKLEDSAMYFCASRVTQGMGAYEQYFGPGTRLTVT.

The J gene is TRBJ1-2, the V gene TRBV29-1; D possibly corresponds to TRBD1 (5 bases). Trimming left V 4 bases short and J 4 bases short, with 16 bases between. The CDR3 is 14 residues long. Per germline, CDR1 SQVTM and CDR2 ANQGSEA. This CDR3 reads CSVGRGDSPYGYTF. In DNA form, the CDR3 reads TGCAGCGTTGGGCGGGGGGACTCTCCCTATGGCTACACCTTC.

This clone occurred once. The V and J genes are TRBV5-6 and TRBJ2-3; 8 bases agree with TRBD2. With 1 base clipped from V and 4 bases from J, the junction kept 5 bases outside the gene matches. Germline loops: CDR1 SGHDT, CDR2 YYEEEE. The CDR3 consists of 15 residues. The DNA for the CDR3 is TGTGCCAGCAGCTTGCCGGGAGGGAGCTCAGATACGCAGTATTTT. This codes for CASSLPGGSSDTQYF. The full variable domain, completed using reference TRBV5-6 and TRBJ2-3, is DAGVTQSPTHLIKTRGQQVTLRCSPKSGHDTVSWYQQALGQGPQFIFQYYEEEERQRGNFPDRFSGHQFPNYSSELNVNALLLGDSALYLCASSLPGGSSDTQYFGPGTRLTVL.

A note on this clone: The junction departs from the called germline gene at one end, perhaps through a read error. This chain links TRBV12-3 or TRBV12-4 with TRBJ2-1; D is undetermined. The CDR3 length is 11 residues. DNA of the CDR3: TGTGCCAGCAGCTCATATCCCCTACTCCTCTTC. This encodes CASSSYPLLLF.

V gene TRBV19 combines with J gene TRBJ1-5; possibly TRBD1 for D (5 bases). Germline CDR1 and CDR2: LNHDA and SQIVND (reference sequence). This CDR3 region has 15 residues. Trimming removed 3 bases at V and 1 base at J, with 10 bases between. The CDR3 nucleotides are TGTGCCAGTAGTATTGGTCAGGGCAGCAATCAGCCCCAGCATTTT. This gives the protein CASSIGQGSNQPQHF.